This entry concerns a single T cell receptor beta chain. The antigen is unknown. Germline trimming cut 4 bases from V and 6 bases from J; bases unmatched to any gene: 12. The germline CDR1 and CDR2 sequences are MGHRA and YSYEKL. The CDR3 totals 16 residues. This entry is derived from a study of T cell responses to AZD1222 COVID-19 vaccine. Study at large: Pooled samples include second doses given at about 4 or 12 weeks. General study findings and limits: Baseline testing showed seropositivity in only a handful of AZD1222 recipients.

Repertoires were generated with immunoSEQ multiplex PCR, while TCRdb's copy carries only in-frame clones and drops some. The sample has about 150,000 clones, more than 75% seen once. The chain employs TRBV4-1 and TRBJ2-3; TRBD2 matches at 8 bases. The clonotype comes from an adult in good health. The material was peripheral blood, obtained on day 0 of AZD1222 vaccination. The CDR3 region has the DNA TGCGCCAGCAGCCCCCCGGGAGGGAGCCCGCCGGATACGCAGTATTTT. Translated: CASSPPGGSPPDTQYF.